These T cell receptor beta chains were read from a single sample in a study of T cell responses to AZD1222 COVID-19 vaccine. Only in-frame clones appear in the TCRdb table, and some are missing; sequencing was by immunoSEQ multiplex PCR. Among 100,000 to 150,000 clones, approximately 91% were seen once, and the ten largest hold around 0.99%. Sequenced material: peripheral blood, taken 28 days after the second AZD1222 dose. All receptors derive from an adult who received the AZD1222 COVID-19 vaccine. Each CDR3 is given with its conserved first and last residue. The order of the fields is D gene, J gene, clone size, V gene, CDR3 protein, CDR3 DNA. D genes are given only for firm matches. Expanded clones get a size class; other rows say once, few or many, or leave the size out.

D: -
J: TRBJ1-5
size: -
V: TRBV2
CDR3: CASSEPNTRVSNQPQHF
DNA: TGTGCCAGCAGCGAACCGAATACCAGGGTTAGCAATCAGCCCCAGCATTTT

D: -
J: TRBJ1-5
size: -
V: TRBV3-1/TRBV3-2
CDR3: CASSQMGGSNQPQHF
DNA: TGTGCCAGCAGCCAAATGGGGGGTAGCAATCAGCCCCAGCATTTT

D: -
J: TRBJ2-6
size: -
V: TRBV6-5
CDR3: CASRRTPEGNVLTF
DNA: TGTGCCAGCAGGAGAACGCCGGAGGGCAACGTCCTGACTTTC

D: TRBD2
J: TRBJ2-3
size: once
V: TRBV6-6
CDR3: CASSPSGRATDTQYF
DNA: TGTGCCAGCAGTCCTAGCGGGAGGGCGACAGATACGCAGTATTTT

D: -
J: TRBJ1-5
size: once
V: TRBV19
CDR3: CASSNAGQPQHF
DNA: TGTGCCAGTAGTAATGCAGGTCAGCCCCAGCATTTT

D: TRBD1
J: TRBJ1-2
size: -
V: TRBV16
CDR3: CASSQRGDRANYGYTF
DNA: TGTGCCAGCAGCCAACGAGGGGACAGGGCGAACTATGGCTACACCTTC

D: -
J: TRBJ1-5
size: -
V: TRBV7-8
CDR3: CASSPMGGYSNQPQHF
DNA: TGTGCCAGCAGCCCCATGGGCGGGTATAGCAATCAGCCCCAGCATTTT

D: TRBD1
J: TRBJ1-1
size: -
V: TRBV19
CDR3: CASSFRDSEAFF
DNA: TGTGCCAGTAGCTTCCGGGACAGTGAAGCTTTCTTT

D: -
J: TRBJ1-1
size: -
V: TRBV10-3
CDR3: CAISESSGWGAFF
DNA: TGTGCCATCAGTGAATCGTCAGGCTGGGGAGCTTTCTTT

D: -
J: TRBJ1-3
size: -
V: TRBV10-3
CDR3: CAISESILAQSSGNTIYF
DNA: TGTGCCATCAGTGAGTCGATATTGGCGCAGAGCTCTGGAAACACCATATATTTT

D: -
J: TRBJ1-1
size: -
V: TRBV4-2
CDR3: CASSQEGGWGGKDTEAFF
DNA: TGTGCCAGCAGCCAAGAGGGGGGATGGGGCGGAAAGGACACTGAAGCTTTCTTT

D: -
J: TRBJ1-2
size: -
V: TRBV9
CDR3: CASSVGSFRALHDYGYTF
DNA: TGTGCCAGCAGCGTAGGAAGTTTTAGGGCCCTCCATGACTATGGCTACACCTTC

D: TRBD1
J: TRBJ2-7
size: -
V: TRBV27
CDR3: CASSLAGTAYEQYF
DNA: TGTGCCAGCAGTTTGGCCGGGACAGCTTACGAGCAGTACTTC

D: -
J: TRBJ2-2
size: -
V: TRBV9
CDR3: CASSVAGIRNTGELFF
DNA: TGTGCCAGCAGCGTAGCAGGGATAAGGAACACCGGGGAGCTGTTTTTT

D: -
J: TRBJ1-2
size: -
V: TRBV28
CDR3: CASSLGGAYGYTF
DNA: TGTGCCAGCAGTTTGGGGGGCGCCTATGGCTACACCTTC

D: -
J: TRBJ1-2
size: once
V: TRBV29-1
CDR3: CSVEGTSNYGYTF
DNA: TGCAGCGTTGAAGGGACGTCTAACTATGGCTACACCTTC

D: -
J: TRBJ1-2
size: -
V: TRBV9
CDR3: CASSSYRSYTF
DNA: TGTGCCAGCAGCTCCTACAGGAGCTACACCTTC

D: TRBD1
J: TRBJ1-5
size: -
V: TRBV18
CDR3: CASSPGQLDSNQPQHF
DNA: TGTGCCAGCTCACCGGGACAGCTTGACAGCAATCAGCCCCAGCATTTT

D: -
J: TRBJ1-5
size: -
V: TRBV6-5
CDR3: CASSSLGSNQPQHF
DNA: TGTGCCAGCAGTTCATTAGGTAGCAATCAGCCCCAGCATTTT

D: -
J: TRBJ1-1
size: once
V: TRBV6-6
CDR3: CASSYPTQGRTEAFF
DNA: TGTGCCAGCAGTTACCCGACCCAGGGGAGGACTGAAGCTTTCTTT

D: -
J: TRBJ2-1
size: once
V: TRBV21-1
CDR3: CASGDRLFF
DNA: TGTGCCAGCGGGGACAGGCTGTTCTTC

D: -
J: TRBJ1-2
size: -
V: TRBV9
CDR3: CASQPHSYYGYTF
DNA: TGTGCCAGTCAGCCCCACAGCTACTATGGCTACACCTTC

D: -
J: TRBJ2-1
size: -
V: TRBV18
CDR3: CASLAGTYNEQFF
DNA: TGTGCCAGCTTAGCAGGGACCTACAATGAGCAGTTCTTC

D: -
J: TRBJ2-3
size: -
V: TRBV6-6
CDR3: CASSPFHLTHGTYTQYF
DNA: TGTGCCAGCAGTCCATTTCATCTCACCCACGGCACCTATACGCAGTATTTT

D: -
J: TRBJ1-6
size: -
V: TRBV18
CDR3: CASSDWALGNSPLHF
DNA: TGTGCCAGCTCAGACTGGGCCTTGGGAAATTCACCCCTCCACTTT

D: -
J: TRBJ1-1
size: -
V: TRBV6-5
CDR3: CASSHLITGNAEAFF
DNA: TGTGCCAGCAGTCACCTAATCACAGGGAACGCTGAAGCTTTCTTT

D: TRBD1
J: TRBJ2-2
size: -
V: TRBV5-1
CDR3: CASRDRGPDSGELFF
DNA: TGCGCCAGCAGAGACAGGGGGCCAGATTCCGGGGAGCTGTTTTTT

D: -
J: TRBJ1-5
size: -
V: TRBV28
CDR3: CASSFQDQPQHF
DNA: TGTGCCAGCAGTTTTCAGGATCAGCCCCAGCATTTT

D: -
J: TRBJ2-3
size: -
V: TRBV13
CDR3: CASSLAAPDTQYF
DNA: TGTGCCAGCAGCTTAGCCGCCCCAGATACGCAGTATTTT

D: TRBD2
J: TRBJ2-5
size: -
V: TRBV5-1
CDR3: CASSLTSSLAGVGETQYF
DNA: TGCGCCAGCAGCTTGACCTCCTCACTAGCGGGAGTTGGAGAGACCCAGTACTTC

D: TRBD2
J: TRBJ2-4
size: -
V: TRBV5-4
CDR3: CASSLLAGNENIQYF
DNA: TGTGCCAGCTCCTTACTAGCGGGTAATGAAAACATTCAGTACTTC

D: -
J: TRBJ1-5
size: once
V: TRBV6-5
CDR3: CAANSGGRLPQHF
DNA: TGTGCCGCCAACTCTGGGGGTCGGCTGCCCCAGCATTTT

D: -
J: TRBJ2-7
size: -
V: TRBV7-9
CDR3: CASSPRYEQYF
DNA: TGTGCCAGCAGCCCTAGATACGAGCAGTACTTC

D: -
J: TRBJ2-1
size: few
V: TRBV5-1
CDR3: CASSLHGSGNYNEQFF
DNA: TGCGCCAGCAGCTTGCACGGTAGCGGAAATTACAATGAGCAGTTCTTC

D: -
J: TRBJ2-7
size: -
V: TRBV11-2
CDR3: CASSLGGRGTYEQYF
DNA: TGTGCCAGCAGCTTAGGGGGGAGGGGGACCTACGAGCAGTACTTC

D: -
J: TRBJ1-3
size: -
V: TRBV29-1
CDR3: CSVEEGRSGNTIYF
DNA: TGCAGCGTTGAGGAGGGACGGTCTGGAAACACCATATATTTT

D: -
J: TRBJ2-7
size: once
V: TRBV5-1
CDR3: CASSTRSRQHEQYF
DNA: TGCGCCAGCAGCACCCGGTCCCGACAGCACGAGCAGTACTTC

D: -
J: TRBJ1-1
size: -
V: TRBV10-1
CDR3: CASSEGGLVF
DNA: TGCGCCAGCAGTGAGGGGGGGCTGGTCTTT

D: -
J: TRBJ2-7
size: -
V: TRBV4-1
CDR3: CASSQDWPGDSYEQYF
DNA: TGCGCCAGCAGCCAAGATTGGCCAGGGGATTCCTACGAGCAGTACTTC

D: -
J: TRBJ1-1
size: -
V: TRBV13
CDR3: CASSLQGNTEAFF
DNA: TGTGCCAGCAGCTTACAAGGGAACACTGAAGCTTTCTTT

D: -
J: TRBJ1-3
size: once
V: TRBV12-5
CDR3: CASGFALSSGNTIYF
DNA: TGTGCTAGTGGTTTCGCCCTCAGCTCTGGAAACACCATATATTTT

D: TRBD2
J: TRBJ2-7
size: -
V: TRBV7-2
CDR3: CASSLGPGGVNEQYF
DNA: TGTGCCAGCAGCTTAGGCCCCGGGGGGGTCAACGAGCAGTACTTC

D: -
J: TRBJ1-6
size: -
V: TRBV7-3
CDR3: CASAAGPYNSPLHF
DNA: TGTGCCAGCGCTGCGGGCCCCTATAATTCACCCCTCCACTTT

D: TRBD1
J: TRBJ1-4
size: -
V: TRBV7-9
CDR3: CASSLEQGQKLFF
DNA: TGTGCCAGCAGCTTAGAACAGGGGCAAAAACTGTTTTTT

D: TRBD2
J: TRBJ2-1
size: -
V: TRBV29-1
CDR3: CSVATSNLQFPTDEQFF
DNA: TGCAGCGTTGCGACTAGCAATCTCCAATTTCCTACAGATGAGCAGTTCTTC

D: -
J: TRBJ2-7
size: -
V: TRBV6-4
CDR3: CASSPDRSSYEQYF
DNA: TGTGCCAGCAGTCCCGACAGGAGCTCCTACGAGCAGTACTTC